Listed here is a single T cell receptor (beta chain). The sample comes from a study of OX40 agonist ivuxolimab in advanced cancers. Study in general: Patients were dosed with the agonistic anti-OX40 (CD134) antibody ivuxolimab. Every 2 weeks, ivuxolimab was infused into the patients intravenously at between 0.01 and 10 mg/kg.

The table came from immunoSEQ multiplex PCR; TCRdb's copy has only in-frame clones and leaves some out. The sample contains tens of thousands of clones, about 88% of which appear only once. Per germline, CDR1 SEHNR and CDR2 FQNEAQ (reference sequence). This CDR3 contains 16 residues. V trimming: 7 bases; J trimming: 7 bases; junction bases outside the gene matches: 17. The clonotype comes from an adult with an advanced solid tumor such as melanoma, head and neck, liver or kidney cancer. Specimen: CD4+ or CD8+ T cells sorted from blood, collected in a trial of the OX40 agonist ivuxolimab. The chain couples TRBV7-9 to TRBJ1-2; 8 bases agree with TRBD1. Written as DNA, the CDR3 is TGTGCCAGCACCCTAGGGGCAGGGGGCGCCCCCGGTGGCTACACCTTC. Protein: CASTLGAGGAPGGYTF. Drawing the rest from reference TRBV7-9 and TRBJ1-2, the complete variable domain is DTGVSQNPRHKITKRGQNVTFRCDPISEHNRLYWYRQTLGQGPEFLTYFQNEAQLEKSRLLSDRFSAERPKGSFSTLEIQRTEQGDSAMYLCASTLGAGGAPGGYTFGSGTRLTVV.